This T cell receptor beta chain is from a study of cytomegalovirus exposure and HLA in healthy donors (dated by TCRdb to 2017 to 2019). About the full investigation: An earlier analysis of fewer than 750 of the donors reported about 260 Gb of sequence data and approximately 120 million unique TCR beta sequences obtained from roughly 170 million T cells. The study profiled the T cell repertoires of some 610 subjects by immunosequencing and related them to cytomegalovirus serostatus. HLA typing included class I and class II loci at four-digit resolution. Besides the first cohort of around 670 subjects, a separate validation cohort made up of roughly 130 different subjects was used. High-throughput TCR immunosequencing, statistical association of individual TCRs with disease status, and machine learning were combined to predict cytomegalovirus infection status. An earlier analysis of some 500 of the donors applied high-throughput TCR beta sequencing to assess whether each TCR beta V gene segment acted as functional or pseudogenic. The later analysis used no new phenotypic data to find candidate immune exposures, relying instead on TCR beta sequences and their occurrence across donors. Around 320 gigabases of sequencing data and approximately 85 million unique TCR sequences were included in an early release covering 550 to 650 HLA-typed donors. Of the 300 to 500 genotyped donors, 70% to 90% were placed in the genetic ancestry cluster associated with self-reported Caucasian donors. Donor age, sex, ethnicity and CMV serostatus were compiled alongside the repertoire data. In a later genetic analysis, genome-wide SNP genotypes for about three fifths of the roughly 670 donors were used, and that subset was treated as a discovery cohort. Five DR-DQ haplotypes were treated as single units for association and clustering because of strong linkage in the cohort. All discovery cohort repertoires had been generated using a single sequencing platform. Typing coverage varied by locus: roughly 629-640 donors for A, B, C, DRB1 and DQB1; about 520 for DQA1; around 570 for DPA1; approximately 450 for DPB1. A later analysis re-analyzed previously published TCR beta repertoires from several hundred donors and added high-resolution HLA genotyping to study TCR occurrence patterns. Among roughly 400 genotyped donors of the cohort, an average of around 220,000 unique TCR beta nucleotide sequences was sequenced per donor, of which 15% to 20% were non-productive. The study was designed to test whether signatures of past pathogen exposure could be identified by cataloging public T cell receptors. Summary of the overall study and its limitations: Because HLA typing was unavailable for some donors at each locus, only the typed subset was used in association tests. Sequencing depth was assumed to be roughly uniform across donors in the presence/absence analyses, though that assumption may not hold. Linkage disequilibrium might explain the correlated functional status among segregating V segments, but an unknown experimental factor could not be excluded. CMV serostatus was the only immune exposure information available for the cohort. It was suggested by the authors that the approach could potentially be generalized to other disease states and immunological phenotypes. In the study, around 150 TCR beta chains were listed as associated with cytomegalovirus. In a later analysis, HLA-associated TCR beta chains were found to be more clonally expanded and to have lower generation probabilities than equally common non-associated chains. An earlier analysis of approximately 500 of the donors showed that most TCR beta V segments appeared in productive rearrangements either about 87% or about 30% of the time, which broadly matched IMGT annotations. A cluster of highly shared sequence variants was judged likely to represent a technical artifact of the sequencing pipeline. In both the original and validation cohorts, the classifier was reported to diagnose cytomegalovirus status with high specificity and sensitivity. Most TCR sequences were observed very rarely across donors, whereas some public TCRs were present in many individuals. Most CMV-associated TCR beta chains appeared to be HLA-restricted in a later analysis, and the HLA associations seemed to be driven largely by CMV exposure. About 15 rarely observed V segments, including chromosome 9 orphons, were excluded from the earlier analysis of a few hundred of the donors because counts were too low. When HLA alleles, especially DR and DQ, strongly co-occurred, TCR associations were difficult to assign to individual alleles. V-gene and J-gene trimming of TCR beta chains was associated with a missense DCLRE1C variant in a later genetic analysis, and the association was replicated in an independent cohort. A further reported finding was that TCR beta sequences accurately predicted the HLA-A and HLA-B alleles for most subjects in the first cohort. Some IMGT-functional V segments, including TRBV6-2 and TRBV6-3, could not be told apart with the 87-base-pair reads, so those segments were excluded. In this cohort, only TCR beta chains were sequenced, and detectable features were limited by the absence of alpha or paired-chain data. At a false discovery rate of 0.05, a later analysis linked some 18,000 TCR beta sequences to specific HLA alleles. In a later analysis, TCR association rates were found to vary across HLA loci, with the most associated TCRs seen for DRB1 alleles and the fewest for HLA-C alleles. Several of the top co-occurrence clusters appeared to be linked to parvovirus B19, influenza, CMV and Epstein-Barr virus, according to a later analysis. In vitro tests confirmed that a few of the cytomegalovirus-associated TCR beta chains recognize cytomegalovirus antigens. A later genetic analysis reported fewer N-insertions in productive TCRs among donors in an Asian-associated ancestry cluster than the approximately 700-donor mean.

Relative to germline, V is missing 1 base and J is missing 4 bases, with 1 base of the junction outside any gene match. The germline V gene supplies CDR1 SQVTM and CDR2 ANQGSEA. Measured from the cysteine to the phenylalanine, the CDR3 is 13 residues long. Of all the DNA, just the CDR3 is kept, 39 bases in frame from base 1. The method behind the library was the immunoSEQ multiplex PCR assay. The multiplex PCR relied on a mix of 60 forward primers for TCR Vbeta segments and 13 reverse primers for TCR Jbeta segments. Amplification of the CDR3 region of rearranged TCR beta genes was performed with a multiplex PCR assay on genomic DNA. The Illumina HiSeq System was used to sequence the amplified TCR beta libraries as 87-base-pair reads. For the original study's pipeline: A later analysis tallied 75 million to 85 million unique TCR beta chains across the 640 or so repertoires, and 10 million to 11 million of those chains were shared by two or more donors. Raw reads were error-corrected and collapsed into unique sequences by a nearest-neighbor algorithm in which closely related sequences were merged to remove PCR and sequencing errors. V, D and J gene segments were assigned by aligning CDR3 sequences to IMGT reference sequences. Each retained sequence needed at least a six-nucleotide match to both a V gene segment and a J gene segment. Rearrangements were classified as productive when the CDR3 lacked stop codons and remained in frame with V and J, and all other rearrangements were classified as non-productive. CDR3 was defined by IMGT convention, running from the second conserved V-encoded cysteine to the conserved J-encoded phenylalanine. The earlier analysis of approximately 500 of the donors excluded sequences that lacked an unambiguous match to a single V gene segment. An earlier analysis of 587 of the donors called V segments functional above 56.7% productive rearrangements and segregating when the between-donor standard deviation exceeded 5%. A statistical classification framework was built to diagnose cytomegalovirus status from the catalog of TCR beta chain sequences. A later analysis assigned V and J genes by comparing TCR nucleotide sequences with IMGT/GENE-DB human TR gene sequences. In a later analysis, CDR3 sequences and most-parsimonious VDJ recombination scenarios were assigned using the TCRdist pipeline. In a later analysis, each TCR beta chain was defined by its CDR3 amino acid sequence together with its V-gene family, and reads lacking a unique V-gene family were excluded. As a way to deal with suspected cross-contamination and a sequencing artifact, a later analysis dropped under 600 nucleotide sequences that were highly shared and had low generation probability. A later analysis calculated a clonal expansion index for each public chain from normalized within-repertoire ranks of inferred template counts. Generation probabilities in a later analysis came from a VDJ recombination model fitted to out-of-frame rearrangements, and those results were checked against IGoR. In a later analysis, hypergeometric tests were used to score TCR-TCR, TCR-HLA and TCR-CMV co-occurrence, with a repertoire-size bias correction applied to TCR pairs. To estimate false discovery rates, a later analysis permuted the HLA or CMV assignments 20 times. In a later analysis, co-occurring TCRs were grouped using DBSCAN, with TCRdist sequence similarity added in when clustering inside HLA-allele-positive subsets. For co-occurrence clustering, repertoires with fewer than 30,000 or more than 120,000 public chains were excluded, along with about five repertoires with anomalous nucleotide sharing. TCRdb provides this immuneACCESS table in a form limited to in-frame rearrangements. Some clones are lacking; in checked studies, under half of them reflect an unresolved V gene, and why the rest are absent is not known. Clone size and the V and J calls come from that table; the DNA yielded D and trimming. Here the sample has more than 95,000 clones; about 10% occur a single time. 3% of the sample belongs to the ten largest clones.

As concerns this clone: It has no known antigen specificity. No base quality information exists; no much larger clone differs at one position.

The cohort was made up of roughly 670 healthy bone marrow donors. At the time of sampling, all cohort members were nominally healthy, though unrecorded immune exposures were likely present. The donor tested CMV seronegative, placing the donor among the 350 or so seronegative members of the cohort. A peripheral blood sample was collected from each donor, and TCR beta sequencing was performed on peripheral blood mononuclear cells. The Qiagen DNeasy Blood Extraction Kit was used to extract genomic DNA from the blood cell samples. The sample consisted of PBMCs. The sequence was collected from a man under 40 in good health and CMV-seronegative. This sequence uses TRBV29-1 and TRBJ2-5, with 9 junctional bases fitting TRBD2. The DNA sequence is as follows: TGCAGCGTTGAAGTAGCGGGAGTAGAGACCCAGTACTTC. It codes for CSVEVAGVETQYF.